These T cell receptor beta chains were read from a single sample in a study of blood T cell repertoires in COVID-19. Profiling relied on immunoSEQ multiplex PCR, and the TCRdb table lists in-frame clones only, not all of them. The data show about 440,000 clones, with around nine tenths seen just once and roughly 1.9% held by the top ten. Specimen: PBMCs or T cells enriched from blood (not recorded which). The receptor set was obtained from a young woman with acute COVID-19. CDR3s include the opening cysteine and the closing phenylalanine or tryptophan. The order of the fields is D gene, clone size, V gene, J gene, CDR3 protein, CDR3 DNA. D genes are given only for firm matches. Not all rows give a size; the values are once, few, many and, for expanded clones, a class.

NA,few,TRBV7-9,TRBJ1-1,CASSLSGQMNTEAFF,TGTGCCAGCAGCTTATCCGGACAGATGAACACTGAAGCTTTCTTT
NA,once,TRBV6-1,TRBJ2-7,CASSETSGSDEQYF,TGTGCCAGCAGTGAGACATCAGGTTCGGACGAGCAGTACTTC
TRBD1,few,TRBV19,TRBJ1-5,CASSISSTGRQPQHF,TGTGCCAGTAGTATTTCCTCGACAGGGCGTCAGCCCCAGCATTTT
NA,NA,TRBV6-4,TRBJ2-1,CASSERGGGSPYNEQFF,TGTGCCAGCAGTGAAAGGGGGGGCGGATCCCCCTACAATGAGCAGTTCTTC
NA,NA,TRBV2,TRBJ1-3,CASRLTGIDTIYF,TGTGCCAGCAGGCTAACAGGGATAGACACCATATATTTT
TRBD2,NA,TRBV7-2,TRBJ2-1,CASETSEINEQFF,TGTGCCAGCGAGACTAGCGAAATAAATGAGCAGTTCTTC
TRBD1,NA,TRBV9,TRBJ2-7,CASSDRQGEQYF,TGTGCCAGCAGCGACCGACAGGGCGAGCAGTACTTC
NA,few,TRBV27,TRBJ1-1,CASSLSIPGKNTEAFF,TGTGCCAGCAGTTTATCGATTCCAGGGAAGAACACTGAAGCTTTCTTT
TRBD2,NA,TRBV7-9,TRBJ2-3,CASSLLAGNGPDTQYF,TGTGCCAGCAGCTTACTAGCGGGCAACGGCCCAGATACGCAGTATTTT
TRBD2,NA,TRBV5-4,TRBJ2-1,CASSKTSGGSYNEQFF,TGTGCCAGCAGCAAGACTAGCGGTGGCTCCTACAATGAGCAGTTCTTC
TRBD1,NA,TRBV19,TRBJ2-1,CASSTGQVNEQFF,TGTGCCAGTAGTACCGGACAGGTCAATGAGCAGTTCTTC
NA,NA,TRBV11-2,TRBJ1-6,CASSLGGPNNSPLHF,TGTGCCAGCAGCTTAGGTGGGCCAAATAATTCACCCCTCCACTTT
TRBD1,NA,TRBV3-1/TRBV3-2,TRBJ1-1,CASSQGTVGAFF,TGTGCCAGCAGCCAGGGGACAGTCGGAGCTTTCTTT
TRBD2,once,TRBV10-3,TRBJ2-5,CAISDVAGGETQYF,TGTGCCATCAGTGATGTAGCGGGAGGAGAGACCCAGTACTTC
NA,NA,TRBV25-1,TRBJ2-3,CASSTAGQGTDTQYF,TGTGCCAGCAGTACGGCGGGGCAGGGCACAGATACGCAGTATTTT
NA,once,TRBV19,TRBJ1-2,CASSTSTPDRFWRGYTF,TGTGCCAGTAGTACCTCAACCCCTGACAGGTTTTGGAGAGGCTACACCTTC
TRBD1,NA,TRBV12-3/TRBV12-4,TRBJ1-1,CASRRGPDTEAFF,TGTGCCAGCAGGAGGGGGCCGGACACTGAAGCTTTCTTT
NA,NA,TRBV5-1,TRBJ1-1,CASRAGPNTEAFF,TGCGCCAGCAGGGCAGGGCCGAACACTGAAGCTTTCTTT
TRBD1,NA,TRBV28,TRBJ2-7,CASSLGQVKQYF,TGTGCCAGCAGTTTGGGACAGGTTAAGCAGTACTTC
NA,NA,TRBV10-3,TRBJ1-2,CAISESQGQDMGYTF,TGTGCCATCAGTGAGTCCCAGGGGCAGGATATGGGCTACACCTTC
NA,NA,TRBV30,TRBJ1-1,CAWMLRRNTEAFF,TGTGCCTGGATGTTACGGAGGAACACTGAAGCTTTCTTT
NA,NA,TRBV19,TRBJ1-5,CASSIGGIQPQHF,TGTGCCAGTAGTATAGGAGGGATCCAGCCCCAGCATTTT
TRBD1,NA,TRBV18,TRBJ1-2,CASSPGDRRPYTF,TGTGCCAGCTCACCGGGGGACAGGAGGCCCTACACCTTC
NA,NA,TRBV5-6,TRBJ2-3,CASRTSTDTQYF,TGTGCCAGCAGGACTTCCACAGATACGCAGTATTTT
TRBD1,once,TRBV7-9,TRBJ2-1,CASSKQGNEQFF,TGTGCCAGCAGCAAACAGGGGAATGAGCAGTTCTTC
TRBD1,NA,TRBV11-2,TRBJ1-3,CASSPQGFRGNTIYF,TGTGCCAGCAGCCCACAGGGGTTCAGGGGAAACACCATATATTTT
NA,NA,TRBV7-8,TRBJ1-1,CASSLRIPTGLNTEAFF,TGTGCCAGCAGCTTAAGAATTCCCACAGGGTTGAACACTGAAGCTTTCTTT
NA,NA,TRBV14,TRBJ2-3,CASSHAGTGGKVTQYF,TGTGCCAGCAGCCATGCCGGGACTGGAGGGAAGGTTACGCAGTATTTT
NA,NA,TRBV9,TRBJ1-1,CASSVARGGRSEAFF,TGTGCCAGCAGCGTAGCTAGGGGGGGACGGAGTGAAGCTTTCTTT
TRBD1,once,TRBV4-3,TRBJ2-3,CASSQTGMDTQYF,TGCGCCAGCAGCCAGACAGGGATGGATACGCAGTATTTT
TRBD2,once,TRBV11-2,TRBJ2-1,CASSWGRDEQFF,TGTGCCAGCAGCTGGGGGAGGGATGAGCAGTTCTTC
TRBD2,NA,TRBV10-3,TRBJ2-3,CAITGGGLPDTQYF,TGTGCCATCACGGGCGGGGGGCTACCAGATACGCAGTATTTT
NA,NA,TRBV28,TRBJ2-7,CASSHLANSYEQYF,TGTGCCAGCAGTCACCTAGCGAACTCCTACGAGCAGTACTTC
NA,NA,TRBV28,TRBJ2-1,CASSVDKAAYNEQFF,TGTGCCAGCAGTGTGGACAAAGCAGCTTACAATGAGCAGTTCTTC
NA,NA,TRBV7-9,TRBJ2-3,CASSSKKRTVTDTQYF,TGTGCCAGCAGCTCAAAGAAGCGGACAGTCACAGATACGCAGTATTTT
TRBD1,NA,TRBV7-6,TRBJ1-6,CASSSSLTGENSPLHF,TGTGCCAGCAGCTCCTCCCTGACAGGGGAGAATTCACCCCTCCACTTT
NA,NA,TRBV18,TRBJ2-7,CASSLWDTSYEQYF,TGTGCCAGCTCACTCTGGGACACTTCCTACGAGCAGTACTTC
TRBD1,NA,TRBV28,TRBJ1-1,CASRAGQGALTEAFF,TGTGCCAGCAGGGCTGGACAGGGGGCGCTGACTGAAGCTTTCTTT
TRBD1,NA,TRBV6-2/TRBV6-3,TRBJ1-4,CASSYSYRDRGEKLFF,TGTGCCAGCAGTTACTCGTATCGGGACAGGGGTGAAAAACTGTTTTTT
NA,few,TRBV18,TRBJ1-5,CASSLGGKSNQPQHF,TGTGCCAGCTCGCTAGGAGGAAAGAGCAATCAGCCCCAGCATTTT
NA,NA,TRBV13,TRBJ1-5,CASSPRGSNQPQHF,TGTGCCAGCAGTCCTAGGGGGAGCAATCAGCCCCAGCATTTT
NA,NA,TRBV7-2,TRBJ1-5,CASSFPPGGGYQPQHF,TGTGCCAGCAGCTTCCCGCCAGGAGGCGGATATCAGCCCCAGCATTTT
TRBD1,few,TRBV7-2,TRBJ1-6,CASSLTSDRGTSPLHF,TGTGCCAGCAGTTTGACCTCTGACAGGGGGACTTCACCCCTCCACTTT
TRBD1,NA,TRBV11-2,TRBJ2-7,CASSLGTGSEQYF,TGTGCCAGCAGCTTAGGGACAGGGAGCGAGCAGTACTTC
TRBD1,NA,TRBV7-9,TRBJ1-6,CASNQNGDSHSPLHF,TGTGCCAGCAACCAAAATGGGGACAGCCATTCACCCCTCCACTTT
TRBD1,NA,TRBV5-4,TRBJ2-2,CASSPRGTGLTGELFF,TGTGCCAGCAGCCCAAGAGGGACAGGGCTCACCGGGGAGCTGTTTTTT
TRBD1,NA,TRBV19,TRBJ1-5,CASSTPGQVNQPQHF,TGTGCCAGTAGTACTCCGGGACAGGTCAATCAGCCCCAGCATTTT
TRBD1,NA,TRBV18,TRBJ1-1,CASSLQGAQTEAFF,TGTGCCAGCTCGCTACAGGGGGCGCAAACTGAAGCTTTCTTT
NA,NA,TRBV18,TRBJ1-1,CASSLGGPDTEAFF,TGTGCCAGCTCATTGGGGGGACCGGACACTGAAGCTTTCTTT
TRBD1,NA,TRBV9,TRBJ2-5,CASSVLGQRETQYF,TGTGCCAGCAGCGTACTGGGACAGAGGGAGACCCAGTACTTC
TRBD1,NA,TRBV5-1,TRBJ1-2,CASSLGQGGSGYTF,TGCGCCAGCAGCTTGGGACAGGGGGGTAGTGGCTACACCTTC
TRBD1,NA,TRBV5-1,TRBJ1-2,CASSPETWTGDYGYTF,TGCGCCAGCAGCCCGGAGACCTGGACAGGGGACTATGGCTACACCTTC
TRBD1,few,TRBV2,TRBJ1-5,CASTGQGGNQPQHF,TGTGCCAGCACCGGACAGGGGGGCAATCAGCCCCAGCATTTT
NA,NA,TRBV28,TRBJ1-6,CASTFRRGPNSPLHF,TGTGCCAGCACCTTTCGAAGGGGCCCAAATTCACCCCTCCACTTT
NA,NA,TRBV9,TRBJ1-6,CASSVQGANSPLHF,TGTGCCAGCAGCGTACAGGGTGCCAATTCACCCCTCCACTTT